Sequencing of this T cell receptor (beta chain) was carried out in a study of shared clonotypes between healthy human individuals. The unsorted PBMC replicate PCRs were performed with roughly 300 ng DNA, 25,000 to 30,000 T cell genomes. The protocol was immunoSEQ multiplex PCR, while the TCRdb copy is restricted to in-frame clones and leaves out a portion. The sample holds around 500,000 clones, around 73% seen once. This clone was recorded once. Its antigen is as yet unknown. There were no recent acute infections or vaccinations among the donors, who were healthy HIV-negative adults. Study conclusions and caveats: Among donors, the sharing of clonotypes was expected to be influenced by sequencing depth. Tissues were not sampled, only blood, and their repertoires likely differ.

The sample comprised PBMCs. The source is a woman aged 40 to 50 in good health. Some clones in this sample may be carry-over from other donors' samples.

The CDR3 coding sequence is TGTGCCAGCAGCCCCGGGACAGTCCACAATCAGCCCCAGCATTTT. Amino acid sequence: CASSPGTVHNQPQHF. The chain employs TRBV7-2 and TRBJ1-5, with TRBD1 matching 7 bases. The CDR3 loop spans 15 amino acids. V trimming: 5 bases; J trimming: 3 bases; junction bases outside the gene matches: 7. CDR1 SGHTA and CDR2 FQGNSA come from the germline V gene.